A selection of T cell receptor beta chains follows, all from one sample in a study of T cells in Graves' hyperthyroidism and ophthalmopathy. TCRdb passed the multiplex PCR reads through MiXCR, listing each CDR3 protein once. The sample contains about 290,000 distinct CDR3 sequences, around 15% of which appear only once. The sequencing sample was made of blood. These receptors originate from a woman aged 40 to 50 with Graves' hyperthyroidism. Both conserved end residues are part of each CDR3. Each record gives: J gene, clone size, V gene, D gene, CDR3 protein, CDR3 DNA. A D gene is named only where the DNA matches it firmly. The size entry is marked missing in some rows and otherwise reads once, few, many or a size class.

TRBJ2-1	.	TRBV7-9	.	CASTGSYNEQFF	TGTGCCAGCACTGGCTCCTACAATGAGCAGTTCTTC
TRBJ2-2	many	TRBV13	.	CASSVRTLGELFF	TGTGCCAGCAGCGTAAGAACCCTGGGGGAGCTGTTTTTT
TRBJ2-7	many	TRBV6-1	TRBD2	CASRASGTYEQYF	TGTGCCAGCAGAGCGAGCGGGACCTACGAGCAGTACTTC
TRBJ2-3	many	TRBV28	TRBD2	CASQYPGLAESTDTQYF	TGTGCCAGTCAATATCCGGGACTAGCGGAGAGCACAGATACGCAGTATTTT
TRBJ1-5	.	TRBV20-1	.	CSPRQAGPGNQPQHF	TGCAGTCCACGGCAAGCAGGGCCCGGCAATCAGCCCCAGCATTTT
TRBJ2-5	.	TRBV5-8	TRBD1	CASRIGTGPGETQYF	TGTGCCAGCAGAATCGGGACAGGGCCGGGGGAGACCCAGTACTTC
TRBJ1-2	many	TRBV3-1	.	CASSQIGDYGYTF	TGTGCCAGCAGCCAAATAGGGGACTATGGCTACACCTTC
TRBJ2-1	.	TRBV6-1	TRBD2	CASSYLSGRALNEQFF	TGTGCCAGCAGTTATCTTAGCGGGAGGGCCCTAAATGAGCAGTTCTTC
TRBJ2-4	many	TRBV2	.	CASSERGDANIQYF	TGTGCCAGCAGTGAAAGAGGGGACGCAAACATTCAGTACTTC
TRBJ2-3	few	TRBV4-2	TRBD2	CASSQDSGRGDTQYF	TGTGCCAGCAGCCAAGACAGCGGGAGAGGAGATACGCAGTATTTT
TRBJ1-2	many	TRBV20-1	TRBD1	CSALDLDRGNGYTF	TGCAGTGCCCTCGATCTCGACAGGGGCAACGGCTACACCTTC
TRBJ2-2	few	TRBV7-9	TRBD2	CASSLDRSGSNTGELFF	TGTGCCAGCAGCTTGGATCGGAGCGGGAGTAACACCGGGGAGCTGTTTTTT
TRBJ1-5	many	TRBV7-8	.	CASSSGQFNQPQHF	TGTGCCAGCAGCTCCGGACAGTTCAATCAGCCCCAGCATTTT
TRBJ2-3	many	TRBV9	.	CASSARVATDTQYF	TGTGCCAGCAGCGCCCGGGTGGCCACAGATACGCAGTATTTT
TRBJ2-3	many	TRBV24-1	TRBD2	CATSDRTSGRTDTQYF	TGTGCCACCAGTGACCGTACTAGCGGGAGAACAGATACGCAGTATTTT
TRBJ2-5	.	TRBV29-1	.	CSVVGRGGETQYF	TGCAGCGTTGTTGGCAGGGGAGGAGAGACCCAGTACTTC
TRBJ2-1	many	TRBV7-8	TRBD1	CASSIDRGNEQFF	TGTGCCAGCAGCATTGACAGGGGCAATGAGCAGTTCTTC
TRBJ1-5	many	TRBV12-3/TRBV12-4	TRBD1	CATLEGQPYQPQHF	TGTGCCACCCTGGAGGGACAGCCATATCAGCCCCAGCATTTT
TRBJ2-3	many	TRBV20-1	TRBD2	CSGGGLAGDTQYF	TGCAGTGGAGGGGGACTAGCGGGAGATACGCAGTATTTT
TRBJ2-7	.	TRBV9	TRBD2	CASSVATGGYEQYF	TGTGCCAGCAGCGTAGCTACGGGGGGATACGAGCAGTACTTC
TRBJ2-7	many	TRBV3-1	TRBD2	CASSQLSGRAYEQYF	TGTGCCAGCAGCCAACTTAGCGGGAGGGCCTACGAGCAGTACTTC
TRBJ2-7	few	TRBV18	TRBD1	CASSPRSRGYEQYF	TGTGCCAGCTCACCACGCAGCAGGGGGTACGAGCAGTACTTC